These 27 T cell receptor beta chains were all obtained from the same sample, sequenced in a study of T-cell memory formation after mild COVID-19 (dated by TCRdb to the early 2020s). The library was built by means of 5' RACE. TCRdb records Illumina NovaSeq 6000 as the sequencer. TCRdb reprocessed the public reads (quality trimming at Q25 with fastp, clone calling with MiXCR) and kept in-frame beta chains. Rows matching on CDR3 protein sequence are summarized as one entry with the most common DNA and genes. The sample records about 430,000 distinct CDR3 sequences, about 20% of which are singletons. In total, the top ten clones hold 20% to 25% of the sample. Source material: PBMCs or a T cell subset sorted from them (not recorded which). Source of these receptors: a man aged 18 to 29 who had mild COVID-19 (a few samples of this study predate the infection). The sample titles of this study are shuffled in the database, so cell type and time point are left out; the donor was told from shared clones.

This clonotype was counted only a few times. This chain links TRBV15 with TRBJ2-1, with D maybe TRBD1 (5 bases). The length of the CDR3 is 13 residues. Germline lookup yields CDR1 LNHNV and CDR2 YYDKDF (reference sequence). Trimming cost V 4 bases and J 15 bases, with 19 bases left between them. The CDR3 nucleotides read TGTGCCACCAGCACTCCGAACAGGCTCCTAGGGTTCTTC. It translates to CATSTPNRLLGFF.

The chain joins TRBV30 to TRBJ1-1; TRBD1 is a possible D gene (5 bases). The CDR3 loop spans 11 amino acids. Trimming stripped 0 bases from V and 6 bases from J, with 5 bases between. Germline V gives CDR1 GTSNPN, CDR2 SVGIG (reference sequence). For the CDR3, the DNA is TGTGCCTGGAGTGTACAGGCTGAAGCTTTCTTT. Protein sequence: CAWSVQAEAFF.

This clonotype was counted between two and nine times. This chain links TRBV10-3 with TRBJ2-5; D call uncertain. CDR1 and CDR2 (germline): ENHRY, SYGVKD. Trimming left V 8 bases short and J 2 bases short, with 12 bases between. There are 13 residues in the CDR3. The CDR3: CAIQPHIQETQYF. The CDR3 bases are TGTGCCATCCAACCCCACATACAAGAGACCCAGTACTTC.

The chain employs TRBV2 and TRBJ2-7, with D perhaps matching TRBD1 or TRBD2 (5 bases each). CDR1 and CDR2 from the germline V gene are SNHLY and FYNNEI. This CDR3 contains 15 residues. Trimming took off 6 bases at V and 3 bases at J, with 18 bases between the two ends. This CDR3 is CASSAGGFSDYEQYF. CDR3 coding DNA: TGTGCCAGCAGCGCTGGGGGATTCAGTGACTACGAGCAGTACTTC.

This clonotype was seen only a few times. The chain has TRBV7-9 and TRBJ2-3; either TRBD1 or TRBD2 may fit D (5 bases each). Germline V CDR1 and CDR2: SEHNR, FQNEAQ (reference sequence). The CDR3 is made up of 17 amino acids. The germline V and J ends were trimmed by 2 bases and 4 bases, with 19 bases remaining between them. CDR3 protein: CASSLYPRGYLPDTQYF. CDR3 nucleotide sequence: TGTGCCAGCAGCTTATATCCGAGGGGATACTTACCAGATACGCAGTATTTT.

In its sample, this clonotype was seen a few times. CDR3 residues: CASSQETLTSTAFF. The CDR3 coding sequence is TGTGCCAGCAGCCAAGAAACCCTAACCAGTACGGCTTTCTTT. The chain employs TRBV4-2 and TRBJ1-1, with no clear D. V lost 0 bases and J lost 11, with 16 bases in between. The germline CDR1 and CDR2 sequences are LGHNA and YNFKEQ. The CDR3 is 14 amino acids.

The genes are TRBV12-3 or TRBV12-4 and TRBJ2-2; D is unresolved. CDR3 length: 13 residues. V lost 3 bases and J 7 bases, leaving 9 bases between the germline ends. In DNA form, the CDR3 reads TGTGCCAGCAGTTTCGTTCCTAACGGGGAGCTGTTTTTT. Translated: CASSFVPNGELFF.

This clonotype was counted a few times. The genes are TRBV12-3 or TRBV12-4 and TRBJ1-2; a weak D match, TRBD1 (6 bases). CDR3 length: 11 amino acids. The V end lost 6 bases, the J end lost 5 bases, and 7 bases lay between the germline ends. CDR3 region: CASSTGYGYTF. CDR3 sequence (DNA): TGTGCCAGCAGCACAGGGTATGGCTACACCTTC.

The chain couples TRBV19 to TRBJ2-5; 10 positions agree with TRBD1. The V and J ends lost 4 bases and 2 bases, in that order; junction bases with no gene match: 10. The CDR3 sequence is 17 residues long. The V gene's germline CDR1 is LNHDA and CDR2 SQIVND (reference sequence). The CDR3 sequence is CASSTGQGTRGQETQYF. As DNA, the CDR3 is TGTGCCAGTAGTACGGGACAGGGGACAAGGGGACAAGAGACCCAGTACTTC.

The V call is TRBV4-1, the J call TRBJ1-6; no definite D call. From germline, CDR1 is MGHRA and CDR2 YSYEKL. This CDR3 region has 14 residues. The V end was cut by 7 bases, the J end by 6 bases, with 13 bases between. As DNA, the CDR3 is TGCGCCAGCACCCCCGACACGACTAATTCACCCCTCCACTTT. It is translated as CASTPDTTNSPLHF.

In its sample, this clonotype was seen a few times. V and J are TRBV12-3 or TRBV12-4 and TRBJ2-1; TRBD2 aligns across 15 bases. J was trimmed by 4 bases and V by 7 bases; bases with no gene match: 11. This CDR3 spans 18 amino acids. CDR3 nucleotide sequence: TGTGCCAGCATGTTTGGGACTAGCGGGGGGCCGGGGTACAATGAGCAGTTCTTC. Translation: CASMFGTSGGPGYNEQFF.

This chain uses TRBV6-2 or TRBV6-3 with TRBJ2-5; D might be TRBD1 (6 bases). This CDR3 region has 13 residues. Germline loops: CDR1 MNHEY, CDR2 SVGEGT. The ends were cut back, 8 bases at V and 0 bases at J, with 10 bases in the middle. The CDR3 region is CASADRYQETQYF. The CDR3 DNA reads as TGTGCCAGCGCCGACAGGTACCAAGAGACCCAGTACTTC.

This clonotype appeared a few times. The rearrangement uses TRBV18 and TRBJ2-5; D possibly matches TRBD1 or TRBD2 (5 bases each). Trimming shortened V by 3 bases and J by 4 bases, and 15 bases separated the two germline ends. This CDR3 is 15 amino acids long. Germline CDR1 and CDR2: KGHSH and LQKENI. This CDR3 is CASSPSGARGETQYF. The CDR3 DNA reads TGTGCCAGCTCACCGTCCGGGGCGAGAGGAGAGACCCAGTACTTC.

The chain has TRBV5-1 and TRBJ2-2; TRBD1 matches at 7 bases. Trimming removed 1 base from V and 5 bases from J; junction bases left unmatched: 14. The V gene's germline CDR1 is SGHRS and CDR2 YFSETQ. The CDR3 loop spans 18 amino acids. The CDR3 sequence: CASSLRSPRDSMTGELFF. The CDR3 coding sequence is TGCGCCAGCAGCTTGAGATCCCCCCGGGACAGCATGACCGGGGAGCTGTTTTTT. Based on the CDR3 plus reference TRBV5-1 and TRBJ2-2, the full variable domain is KAGVTQTPRYLIKTRGQQVTLSCSPISGHRSVSWYQQTPGQGLQFLFEYFSETQRNKGNFPGRFSGRQFSNSRSEMNVSTLELGDSALYLCASSLRSPRDSMTGELFFGEGSRLTVL.

This clonotype turned up a few times. The chain couples TRBV20-1 to TRBJ2-5, with D possibly matching TRBD2 (6 bases). Germline CDR1 DFQATT, CDR2 SNEGSKA (reference sequence). The CDR3 runs to 16 residues. The ends were cut back, 5 bases at V and 5 bases at J, with 24 bases in the middle. The CDR3 DNA reads TGCAGTGCTGAATGGTCGGGCGGGGTCGGATCGGAGACCCAGTACTTC. Translating it yields CSAEWSGGVGSETQYF.

J is TRBJ2-2 and V is TRBV29-1; D uncertain. Germline CDR1 is SQVTM and CDR2 is ANQGSEA. The CDR3 contains 10 residues. V lost 4 bases and J lost 5, with 2 bases in between. The chain's CDR3 is CSVGTGELFF. The CDR3 DNA follows: TGCAGCGTTGGGACCGGGGAGCTGTTTTTT.

There are a few counts of this clonotype. This chain links TRBV7-2 with TRBJ2-5, with D unclear. Germline V gene lookup returns CDR1 SGHTA and CDR2 FQGNSA. The CDR3 runs to 12 residues. V was cut by 4 bases and J by 3 bases, with 6 bases left in between. The CDR3 DNA is TGTGCCAGCAGCTCACAGAAAGAGACCCAGTACTTC. The encoded protein is CASSSQKETQYF.

This clonotype was observed a few times. The CDR3 nucleotides read TGTGCCAGCAGTTACTCGACTAGCGGGGGGGCCTACAATGAGCAGTTCTTC. Residues: CASSYSTSGGAYNEQFF. This sequence joins TRBV6-5 and TRBJ2-1; 14 bases line up with TRBD2. J was trimmed by 2 bases and V by 0 bases; bases with no gene match: 0. Per germline, CDR1 MNHEY and CDR2 SVGAGI. The CDR3 contains 17 residues.

This clonotype was detected once. The chain carries TRBV29-1 and TRBJ1-4; a possible D gene is TRBD1 (5 bases). The V gene's germline CDR1 is SQVTM and CDR2 ANQGSEA. The ends were cut back, 4 bases at V and 3 bases at J, with 9 bases in the middle. The CDR3 covers 13 residues. This chain's CDR3 is CSVVEGPNEKLFF. The CDR3 nucleotides read TGCAGCGTTGTTGAGGGACCTAATGAAAAACTGTTTTTT.

The chain links TRBV6-5 to TRBJ2-5; D tentatively reads TRBD1 or TRBD2 (5 bases each). Trimming took off 2 bases at V and 4 bases at J, with 8 bases between the two ends. The CDR3 has 13 amino acids. Germline V lookup: CDR1 MNHEY, CDR2 SVGAGI. As DNA, the CDR3 is TGTGCCAGCAGTTACGATGGGGGAGAGACCCAGTACTTC. Its protein is CASSYDGGETQYF.

This clonotype was seen a handful of times. The V call is TRBV12-3 or TRBV12-4, the J call TRBJ2-1, with 8 bases that match TRBD2. There are 15 residues in the CDR3. V gave up 6 bases and J gave up 5 bases; unmatched junction bases: 9. The CDR3 DNA sequence: TGTGCCAGCAGACCCGGGACTAGTTTTAACAATGAGCAGTTCTTC. It is translated as CASRPGTSFNNEQFF.

This rearrangement joins TRBV6-1 to TRBJ2-1; possibly TRBD1 for D (6 bases). Between the trimmed V and J ends, which lost 6 bases and 4 bases, there was a span of 16 bases. The CDR3 is made up of 15 amino acids. Germline lookup yields CDR1 MNHNS and CDR2 SASEGT. The CDR3 nucleotides read TGTGCCAGCAGCGTACGGGACGGACAGTACAATGAGCAGTTCTTC. Its protein product is CASSVRDGQYNEQFF.

The table lists this clonotype with many counts. The chain links TRBV6-2 or TRBV6-3 to TRBJ2-7; TRBD2 is a possible D gene (5 bases). The CDR3 runs 15 residues. V gave up 0 bases and J gave up 4 bases, with 13 bases separating them. Germline loops: CDR1 MNHEY, CDR2 SVGEGT. In nucleotides, the CDR3 is TGTGCCAGCAGTTACTCCCGGAGCGGATCATACGAGCAGTACGTC. This sequence encodes CASSYSRSGSYEQYV.

This clonotype was picked up a small number of times. The gene calls are TRBV20-1 and TRBJ2-5; possibly TRBD2 for D (5 bases). CDR3 length equals 11 residues. The V end was cut by 5 bases, the J end by 5 bases, with 9 bases between. Germline values: CDR1 DFQATT, CDR2 SNEGSKA (reference sequence). The CDR3: CSAGPGETQYF. The CDR3 region has the DNA TGCAGTGCTGGCCCGGGGGAGACCCAGTACTTC.

The genes are TRBV18 and TRBJ2-1; D is perhaps TRBD1 (5 bases). CDR1 KGHSH and CDR2 LQKENI come from the germline V gene. CDR3 length: 13 amino acids. V dropped 4 bases and J dropped 8 bases, with 12 bases sitting between them. CDR3 nucleotide sequence: TGTGCCAGCTCACTTCAGGGCCAGGATGAGCAGTTCTTC. Protein sequence: CASSLQGQDEQFF.

Remarks on this clonotype: This may stem from a read error, because a much larger clone lies one nucleotide away. V usage is TRBV4-1 and J usage is TRBJ1-2, with D hard to call. The CDR3 has 16 residues. CDR1 and CDR2 from the germline V gene are MGHRA and YSYEKL. The CDR3 reads CASSQDTGLVYYCYTF. The CDR3 DNA reads TGCGCCAGCAGCCAAGATACCGGACTGGTATACTATTGCTACACCTTC.

This clonotype has at least ten counts. The CDR3 sequence: CSAPIISGGANEQFF. For the CDR3, the DNA is TGCAGTGCTCCCATAATTAGCGGGGGGGCAAATGAGCAGTTCTTC. The chain joins TRBV20-1 to TRBJ2-1, with 11 positions matching TRBD2. The junction had 10 bases not matched to a gene; V was cut back by 5 bases and J by 7 bases. The CDR3 has 15 amino acids. From germline, CDR1 is DFQATT and CDR2 SNEGSKA (reference sequence).